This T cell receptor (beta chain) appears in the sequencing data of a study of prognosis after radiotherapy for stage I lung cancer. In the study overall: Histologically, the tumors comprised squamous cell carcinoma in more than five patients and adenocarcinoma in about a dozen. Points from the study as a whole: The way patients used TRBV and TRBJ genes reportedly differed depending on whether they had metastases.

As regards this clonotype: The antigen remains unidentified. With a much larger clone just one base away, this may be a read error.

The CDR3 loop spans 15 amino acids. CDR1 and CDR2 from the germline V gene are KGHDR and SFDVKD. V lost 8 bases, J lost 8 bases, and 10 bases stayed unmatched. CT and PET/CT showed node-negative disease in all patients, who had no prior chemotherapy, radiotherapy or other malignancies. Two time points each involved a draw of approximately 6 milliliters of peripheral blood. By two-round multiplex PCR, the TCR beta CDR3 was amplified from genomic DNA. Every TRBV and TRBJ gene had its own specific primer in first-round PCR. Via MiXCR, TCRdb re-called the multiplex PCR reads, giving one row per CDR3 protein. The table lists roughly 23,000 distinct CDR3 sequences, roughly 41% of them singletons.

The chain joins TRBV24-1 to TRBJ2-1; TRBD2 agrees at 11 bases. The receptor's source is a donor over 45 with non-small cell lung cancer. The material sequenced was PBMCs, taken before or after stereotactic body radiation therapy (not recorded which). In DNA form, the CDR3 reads TGTGCCACCATCCAACCGGGACTAGCGGTCCATGAGCAGTTCTTC. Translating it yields CATIQPGLAVHEQFF.